Included here is one T cell receptor beta chain sequence, with context. Its target is not known. This sample is drawn from a study of cytomegalovirus exposure and HLA in healthy donors. CDR1 is SGHNT, CDR2 YYREEE, per germline (reference sequence). V lost 0 bases and J 5 bases, leaving 14 bases between the germline ends. This CDR3 contains 15 residues. General observations from the study: The study assumed roughly uniform donor sequencing depth for presence/absence analyses. Reportedly, fewer N-insertions than the approximately 600-donor mean appeared in an Asian-associated ancestry cluster in a later analysis. As immune exposure information, only CMV serostatus was available. The classifier reportedly diagnosed cytomegalovirus status with high specificity and sensitivity.

The PCR made use of 60 Vbeta and 13 Jbeta primers. Produced via immunoSEQ multiplex PCR; TCRdb's table is partial and in-frame only. The sample carries fewer than 70,000 clones, 65% to 70% recorded once. Sample: PBMCs. The receptor was isolated from a young woman in good health and CMV-seronegative. This rearrangement joins TRBV5-4 to TRBJ1-2; no reliable D call. CDR3 sequence: CASSLDDRQVYGYTF. The CDR3 DNA reads as TGTGCCAGCAGCTTGGACGACCGGCAGGTTTATGGCTACACCTTC.